A selection of T cell receptor beta chains follows, all from one sample in a study of blood T cell repertoires in COVID-19. Assay used: immunoSEQ multiplex PCR; TCRdb lists only in-frame clones, some missing. The table includes approximately 70,000 clones, approximately 90% detected once. The sample consisted of peripheral blood. These receptor sequences come from a man in his forties or fifties with COVID-19, enrolled during active disease. Both conserved end residues are part of each CDR3. D genes are given only for firm matches.

j_call: TRBJ2-7; d_call: -; v_call: TRBV2; cdr3_aa: CASSVLYEQYF; cdr3_nt: TGTGCCAGCAGTGTACTCTACGAGCAGTACTTC
j_call: TRBJ1-1; d_call: -; v_call: TRBV10-3; cdr3_aa: CAISEQGTTEAFF; cdr3_nt: TGTGCCATCAGTGAACAGGGCACCACTGAAGCTTTCTTT
j_call: TRBJ2-7; d_call: -; v_call: TRBV20-1; cdr3_aa: CSASNVGGSSYEQYF; cdr3_nt: TGCAGTGCTAGTAATGTCGGCGGATCCTCCTACGAGCAGTACTTC
j_call: TRBJ1-3; d_call: -; v_call: TRBV6-5; cdr3_aa: CASSYQGASGNTIYF; cdr3_nt: TGTGCCAGCAGTTACCAAGGGGCGAGCGGAAACACCATATATTTT
j_call: TRBJ2-1; d_call: TRBD2; v_call: TRBV9; cdr3_aa: CASSVGGGSALSSYNEQFF; cdr3_nt: TGTGCCAGCAGCGTAGGGGGAGGGTCAGCGCTGAGCTCCTACAATGAGCAGTTCTTC
j_call: TRBJ2-2; d_call: TRBD2; v_call: TRBV24-1; cdr3_aa: CATSDPSSGGTGELFF; cdr3_nt: TGTGCCACCAGTGATCCTTCTAGCGGAGGAACCGGGGAGCTGTTTTTT
j_call: TRBJ2-5; d_call: -; v_call: TRBV18; cdr3_aa: CASSHRVVETQYF; cdr3_nt: TGTGCCAGCTCACACCGAGTTGTAGAGACCCAGTACTTC
j_call: TRBJ2-7; d_call: TRBD2; v_call: TRBV7-2; cdr3_aa: CASSRAGLAGSHEQYF; cdr3_nt: TGTGCCAGCAGCCGTGCGGGACTAGCGGGATCCCACGAGCAGTACTTC
j_call: TRBJ2-5; d_call: -; v_call: TRBV5-1; cdr3_aa: CASSSQGSETQYF; cdr3_nt: TGCGCCAGCAGTTCGCAGGGTTCGGAGACCCAGTACTTC
j_call: TRBJ1-1; d_call: TRBD1; v_call: TRBV28; cdr3_aa: CASTKTGGSVNTEAFF; cdr3_nt: TGTGCCAGCACCAAGACAGGGGGCTCGGTTAACACTGAAGCTTTCTTT
j_call: TRBJ1-4; d_call: -; v_call: TRBV11-2; cdr3_aa: CASRSNTGSFEKLFF; cdr3_nt: TGTGCCAGCAGATCTAATACAGGGTCTTTTGAAAAACTGTTTTTT
j_call: TRBJ1-1; d_call: -; v_call: TRBV15; cdr3_aa: CATSRDESTEAFF; cdr3_nt: TGTGCCACCAGCAGAGATGAGAGCACTGAAGCTTTCTTT
j_call: TRBJ2-3; d_call: TRBD1; v_call: TRBV24-1; cdr3_aa: CATSDSFLGQGVPTDTQYF; cdr3_nt: TGTGCCACCAGTGACTCCTTCCTCGGGCAGGGGGTTCCCACAGATACGCAGTATTTT
j_call: TRBJ2-7; d_call: -; v_call: TRBV7-9; cdr3_aa: CASSLGDTEQYF; cdr3_nt: TGTGCCAGCAGCTTAGGGGACACCGAGCAGTACTTC
j_call: TRBJ1-4; d_call: -; v_call: TRBV5-1; cdr3_aa: CASSLEGTNEKLFF; cdr3_nt: TGCGCCAGCAGCTTGGAGGGGACTAATGAAAAACTGTTTTTT
j_call: TRBJ2-7; d_call: TRBD2; v_call: TRBV7-9; cdr3_aa: CASSPAGTTHEQYF; cdr3_nt: TGTGCCAGCAGCCCAGCCGGGACTACCCACGAGCAGTACTTC
j_call: TRBJ2-1; d_call: TRBD2; v_call: TRBV4-2; cdr3_aa: CASSQTQLAGGLYEQFF; cdr3_nt: TGTGCCAGCAGCCAAACCCAGCTAGCGGGAGGTCTTTATGAGCAGTTCTTC
j_call: TRBJ2-6; d_call: TRBD1; v_call: TRBV7-8; cdr3_aa: CASSPGQGVAGANVLTF; cdr3_nt: TGTGCCAGCAGCCCCGGACAGGGGGTAGCTGGGGCCAACGTCCTGACTTTC
j_call: TRBJ1-2; d_call: -; v_call: TRBV3-1/TRBV3-2; cdr3_aa: CASSQDLGQGQANYGYTF; cdr3_nt: TGTGCCAGCAGCCAAGATTTAGGTCAGGGCCAAGCTAACTATGGCTACACCTTC
j_call: TRBJ2-6; d_call: TRBD1; v_call: TRBV30; cdr3_aa: CAWSLTGASGANVLTF; cdr3_nt: TGTGCCTGGAGTCTAACAGGGGCCTCTGGGGCCAACGTCCTGACTTTC
j_call: TRBJ2-3; d_call: -; v_call: TRBV19; cdr3_aa: CASSKYSETSTDTQYF; cdr3_nt: TGTGCCAGTAGTAAATATAGCGAGACTAGCACAGATACGCAGTATTTT
j_call: TRBJ1-4; d_call: -; v_call: TRBV3-1/TRBV3-2; cdr3_aa: CASSQEAGEGEKLFF; cdr3_nt: TGTGCCAGCAGCCAAGAAGCAGGGGAAGGAGAAAAACTGTTTTTT